What follows is one TCR beta chain and its context. What it binds is not known. This sample was included in a study of siplizumab effects on memory and regulatory T cells. Study results and limitations: Suppressive capability of dividing Tregs from siplizumab cultures went unverified.

Germline V gene data show CDR1 as SNHLY and CDR2 as FYNNEI. Unmatched junction bases numbered 6, after V lost 5 bases and J lost 7 bases. The CDR3 runs to 14 residues. Some clones are missing from TCRdb's copy, which holds only in-frame ones; the method was immunoSEQ multiplex PCR. The sample records under 95,000 clones, around 94% being singletons. The sequencing input was non-Treg CD4+ T cells sorted from blood. The source is a human donor in good health. This chain uses TRBV2 with TRBJ2-1, with 9 bases lining up with TRBD2. CDR3 nucleotides: TGTGCCAGCAGTAGACTAGCGGCGAGGAATGAGCAGTTCTTC. Translated, it gives CASSRLAARNEQFF.